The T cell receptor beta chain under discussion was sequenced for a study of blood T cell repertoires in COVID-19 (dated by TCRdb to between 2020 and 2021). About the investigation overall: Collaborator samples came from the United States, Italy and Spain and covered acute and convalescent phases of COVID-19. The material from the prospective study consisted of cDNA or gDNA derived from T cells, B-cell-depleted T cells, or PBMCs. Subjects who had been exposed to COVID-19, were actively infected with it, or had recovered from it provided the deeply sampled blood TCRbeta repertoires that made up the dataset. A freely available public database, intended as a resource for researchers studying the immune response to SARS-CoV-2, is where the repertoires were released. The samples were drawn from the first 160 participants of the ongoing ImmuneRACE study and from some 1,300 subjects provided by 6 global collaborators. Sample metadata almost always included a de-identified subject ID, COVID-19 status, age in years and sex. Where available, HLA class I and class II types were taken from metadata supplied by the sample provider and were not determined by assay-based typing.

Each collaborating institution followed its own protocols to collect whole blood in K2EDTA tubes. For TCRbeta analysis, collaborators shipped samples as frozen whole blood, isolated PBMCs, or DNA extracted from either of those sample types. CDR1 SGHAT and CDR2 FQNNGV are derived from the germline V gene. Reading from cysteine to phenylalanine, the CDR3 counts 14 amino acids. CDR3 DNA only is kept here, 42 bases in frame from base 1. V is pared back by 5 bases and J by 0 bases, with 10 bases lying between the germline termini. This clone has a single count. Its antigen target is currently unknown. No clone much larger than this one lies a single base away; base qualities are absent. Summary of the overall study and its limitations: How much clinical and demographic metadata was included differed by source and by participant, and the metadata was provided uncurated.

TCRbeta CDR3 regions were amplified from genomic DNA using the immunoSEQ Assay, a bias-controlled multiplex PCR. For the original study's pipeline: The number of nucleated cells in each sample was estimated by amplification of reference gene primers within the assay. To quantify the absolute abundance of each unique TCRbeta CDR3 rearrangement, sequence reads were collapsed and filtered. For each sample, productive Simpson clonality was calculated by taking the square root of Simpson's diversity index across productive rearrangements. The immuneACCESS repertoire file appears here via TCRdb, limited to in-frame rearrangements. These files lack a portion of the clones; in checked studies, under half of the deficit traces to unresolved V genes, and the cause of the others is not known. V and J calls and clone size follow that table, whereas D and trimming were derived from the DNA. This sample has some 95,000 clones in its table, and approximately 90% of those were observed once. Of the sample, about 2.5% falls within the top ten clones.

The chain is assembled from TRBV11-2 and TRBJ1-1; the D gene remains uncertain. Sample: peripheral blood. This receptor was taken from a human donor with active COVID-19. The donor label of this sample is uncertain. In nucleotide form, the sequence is TGTGCCAGCAGCGTAGGCGGAATGAACACTGAAGCTTTCTTT. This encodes CASSVGGMNTEAFF.